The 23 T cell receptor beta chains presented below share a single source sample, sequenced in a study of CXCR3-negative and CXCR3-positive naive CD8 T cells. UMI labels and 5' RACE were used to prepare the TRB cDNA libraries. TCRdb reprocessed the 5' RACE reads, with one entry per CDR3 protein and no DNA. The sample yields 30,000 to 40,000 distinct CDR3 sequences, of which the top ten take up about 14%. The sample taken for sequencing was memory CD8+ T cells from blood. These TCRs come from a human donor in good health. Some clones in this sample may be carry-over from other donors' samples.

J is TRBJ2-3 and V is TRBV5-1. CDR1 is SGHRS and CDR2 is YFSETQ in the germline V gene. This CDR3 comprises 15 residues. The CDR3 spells CASSLGRGRTDTQYF.

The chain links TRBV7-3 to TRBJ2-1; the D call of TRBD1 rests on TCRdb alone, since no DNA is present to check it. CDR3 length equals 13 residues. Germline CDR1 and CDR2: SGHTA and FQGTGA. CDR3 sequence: CASSSGEYNEQFF.

The CDR3 region is CASSTYRATDTQYF. This sequence joins TRBV12-3 or TRBV12-4 and TRBJ2-3; TCRdb designates TRBD1, a call that cannot be tested without DNA. The CDR3 runs to 14 residues.

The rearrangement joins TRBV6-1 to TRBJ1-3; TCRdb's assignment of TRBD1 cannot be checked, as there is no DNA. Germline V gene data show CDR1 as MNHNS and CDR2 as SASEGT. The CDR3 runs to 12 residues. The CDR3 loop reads CASRDRGLTIYF.

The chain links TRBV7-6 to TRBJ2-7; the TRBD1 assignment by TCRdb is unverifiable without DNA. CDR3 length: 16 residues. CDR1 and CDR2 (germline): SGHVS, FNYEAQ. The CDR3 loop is CASSRLRGPSSYEQYF. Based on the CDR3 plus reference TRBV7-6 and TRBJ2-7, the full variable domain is GAGVSQSPRYKVTKRGQDVALRCDPISGHVSLYWYRQALGQGPEFLTYFNYEAQQDKSGLPNDRFSAERPEGSISTLTIQRTEQRDSAMYRCASSRLRGPSSYEQYFGPGTRLTVT.

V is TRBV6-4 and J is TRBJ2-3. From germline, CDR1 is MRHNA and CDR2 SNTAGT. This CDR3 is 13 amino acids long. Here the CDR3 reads CASSDAGTDTQYF.

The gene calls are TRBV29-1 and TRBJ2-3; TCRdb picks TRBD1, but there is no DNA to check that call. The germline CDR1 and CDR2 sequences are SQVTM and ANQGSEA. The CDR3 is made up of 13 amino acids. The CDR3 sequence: CSVPTGSTDTQYF.

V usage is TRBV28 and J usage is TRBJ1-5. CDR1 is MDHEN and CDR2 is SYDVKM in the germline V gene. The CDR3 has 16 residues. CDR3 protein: CASSFSGPSSNQPQHF.

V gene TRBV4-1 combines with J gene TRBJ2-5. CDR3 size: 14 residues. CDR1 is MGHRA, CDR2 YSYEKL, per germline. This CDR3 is CASSQVGIQETQYF.

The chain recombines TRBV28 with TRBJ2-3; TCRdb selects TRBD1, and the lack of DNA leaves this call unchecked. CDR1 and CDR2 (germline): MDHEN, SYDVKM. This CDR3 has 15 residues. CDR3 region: CASTLGGTGTDTQYF. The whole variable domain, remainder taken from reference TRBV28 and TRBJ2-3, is DVKVTQSSRYLVKRTGEKVFLECVQDMDHENMFWYRQDPGLGLRLIYFSYDVKMKEKGDIPEGYSVSREKKERFSLILESASTNQTSMYLCASTLGGTGTDTQYFGPGTRLTVL.

CDR3 in amino acids: CASSEENTGELFF. The genes are TRBV6-4 and TRBJ2-2. Germline values: CDR1 MRHNA, CDR2 SNTAGT. CDR3 size: 13 residues.

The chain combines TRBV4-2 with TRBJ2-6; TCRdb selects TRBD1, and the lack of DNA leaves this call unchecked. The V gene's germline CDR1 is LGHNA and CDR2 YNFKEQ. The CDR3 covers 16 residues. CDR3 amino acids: CASSPIRGTGANVLTF.

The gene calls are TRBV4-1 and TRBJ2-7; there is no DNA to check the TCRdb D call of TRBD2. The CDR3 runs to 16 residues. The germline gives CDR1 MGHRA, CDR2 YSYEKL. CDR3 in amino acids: CASSPPRAGGPAEQYF.

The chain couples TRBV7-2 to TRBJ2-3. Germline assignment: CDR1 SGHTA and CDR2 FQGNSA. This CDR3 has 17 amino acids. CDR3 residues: CASSLAHSAGGTDTQYF.

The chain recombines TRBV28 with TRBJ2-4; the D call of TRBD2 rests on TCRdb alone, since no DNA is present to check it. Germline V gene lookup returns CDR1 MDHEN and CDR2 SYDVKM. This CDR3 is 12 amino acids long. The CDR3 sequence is CASSFGPDIQYF.

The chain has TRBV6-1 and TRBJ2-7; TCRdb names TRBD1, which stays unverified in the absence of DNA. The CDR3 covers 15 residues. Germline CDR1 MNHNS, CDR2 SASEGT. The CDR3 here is CASNSRQGRLNEQYF.

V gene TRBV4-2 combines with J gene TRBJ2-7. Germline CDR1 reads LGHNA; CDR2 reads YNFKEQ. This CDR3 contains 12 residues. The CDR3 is CASSQGFSEQYF.

The CDR3 loop reads CSVGASGGGQNIQYF. The chain uses TRBV20-1 and TRBJ2-4; lacking DNA, the TRBD2 call made by TCRdb goes unchecked. There are 15 residues in the CDR3. The germline V gene has CDR1 DFQATT and CDR2 SNEGSKA (reference sequence).

CDR3 loop: CASSPKGGTYEQYF. The chain recombines TRBV3-1 with TRBJ2-7. This CDR3 spans 14 amino acids. Germline-derived CDR1 and CDR2 are LGHDT and YNNKEL (reference sequence).

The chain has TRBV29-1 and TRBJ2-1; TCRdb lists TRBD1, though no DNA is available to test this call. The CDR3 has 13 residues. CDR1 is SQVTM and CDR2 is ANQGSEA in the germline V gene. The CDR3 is CSVEAGTYNEQFF.

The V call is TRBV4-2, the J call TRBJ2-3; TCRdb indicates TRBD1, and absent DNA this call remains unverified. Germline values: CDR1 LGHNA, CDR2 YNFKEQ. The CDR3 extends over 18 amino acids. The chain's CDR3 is CASSRGVEGGPGTDTQYF.

CDR3: CASSIDRGYEQYF. The gene calls are TRBV19 and TRBJ2-7. The germline V gene has CDR1 LNHDA and CDR2 SQIVND (reference sequence). The CDR3 loop spans 13 amino acids.

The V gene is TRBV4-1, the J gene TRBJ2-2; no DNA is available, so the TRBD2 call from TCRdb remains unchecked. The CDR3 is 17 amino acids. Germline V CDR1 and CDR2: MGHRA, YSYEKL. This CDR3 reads CASSQGKGLTGHGELFF.